This T cell receptor (beta chain) comes out of a study of CD4+ T cells in melanoma. General observations from the study: CD8+ T cell, macrophage and B cell function reportedly correlated with neoantigen-specific CD4+ T cells.

As for this clone: Antigen specificity is unknown.

Germline values: CDR1 KGHSH, CDR2 LQKENI. The CDR3 contains 14 residues. The germline V and J ends were trimmed by 6 bases and 5 bases, with 14 bases remaining between them. This table comes from immunoSEQ multiplex PCR, and its TCRdb copy is limited to in-frame clones, with some not included. The table records some 110,000 clones, 92% of them present only once. The TCR comes from a human donor with melanoma. Specimen: peripheral blood. The J gene is TRBJ1-5, the V gene TRBV18; D is possibly TRBD1 (6 bases). The CDR3 protein is CASSPGGGDQPQHF. The CDR3, as DNA: TGTGCCAGCTCCCCGGGGGGGGGCGATCAGCCCCAGCATTTT.